The 18 T cell receptor beta chains below were found in one sample sequenced in a study of regulatory T cells in long-lasting Graves disease. Libraries of TCR beta came from iRepertoire HTBI primers plus Arm-PCR of CDR3 regions. In TCRdb, the multiplex PCR reads were re-called with MiXCR into one record per CDR3 protein. Of about 400,000 distinct CDR3 sequences detected, about 15% appear once; the ten largest clones hold approximately 7.6%. This sample's time point: newly diagnosed GD, antithyroid drugs for less than 3 months. TCR sequences were obtained from RNA taken from PBMCs. These data were likewise used in another study, on T cells in Graves' hyperthyroidism and ophthalmopathy.

Sequenced here: peripheral blood mononuclear cells (PBMCs), sampled at new diagnosis, from a patient treated with antithyroid drugs. Source of these receptors: a middle-aged woman with Graves disease.

At least ten counts were recorded for this clonotype. V and J are TRBV30 and TRBJ2-4; D is undetermined. The CDR3 has 13 residues. The germline gives CDR1 GTSNPN, CDR2 SVGIG (reference sequence). Trimming removed 4 bases at V and 0 bases at J, with 7 bases between. The CDR3 bases are TGTGCCTGGACCCGCCTAGCCAAAAACATTCAGTACTTC. Protein product: CAWTRLAKNIQYF.

This clonotype was recorded at least ten times. V usage is TRBV14 and J usage is TRBJ2-2; D is uncertain. Germline V gives CDR1 SGHDN, CDR2 FVKESK. Trimming cost V 4 bases and J 4 bases, with 10 bases left between them. CDR3 length: 14 amino acids. CDR3 nucleotide sequence: TGTGCCAGCAGCCCGAAATATCTCACCGGGGAGCTGTTTTTT. Amino acid sequence: CASSPKYLTGELFF. The full variable domain, with the rest looked up from reference TRBV14 and TRBJ2-2, is EAGVTQFPSHSVIEKGQTVTLRCDPISGHDNLYWYRRVMGKEIKFLLHFVKESKQDESGMPNNRFLAERTGGTYSTLKVQPAELEDSGVYFCASSPKYLTGELFFGEGSRLTVL.

Ten or more counts support this clonotype. The gene calls are TRBV11-2 and TRBJ2-3; TRBD1 matches at 9 bases. The trim removed 5 bases at V and 9 bases at J, leaving 12 bases unmatched. CDR3 length equals 15 residues. Per germline, CDR1 SGHAT and CDR2 FQNNGV. The CDR3, as DNA: TGTGCCAGCAGCCCTCCCGGGACAGGGCCTGGGACGCAGTATTTT. Its protein is CASSPPGTGPGTQYF.

On this clonotype: Being one base from a much bigger clone, this may be a read error. The rearrangement joins TRBV12-3 or TRBV12-4 to TRBJ2-1; D might be TRBD1 (5 bases). The CDR3 is 14 amino acids. V dropped 5 bases and J dropped 3 bases, with 11 bases sitting between them. The CDR3 region is CASSPAGLYNEQFF. The CDR3 DNA reads as TGTGCCAGCAGTCCGGCAGGGCTCTACAATGAGCAGTTCTTC.

Only a few counts were recorded for this clonotype. V usage is TRBV5-1 and J usage is TRBJ1-6, with no clear D. The germline CDR1 and CDR2 sequences are SGHRS and YFSETQ. Trimming stripped 4 bases from V and 7 bases from J, with 12 bases between. The CDR3 consists of 14 residues. CDR3 nucleotide sequence: TGCGCCAGCAGCACTTCGGGAGGCAATTCACCCCTCCACTTT. It translates to CASSTSGGNSPLHF.

This clonotype showed up many times. V and J are TRBV2 and TRBJ2-1, with D perhaps matching TRBD1 or TRBD2 (6 bases each). CDR3 size: 15 residues. Trimming left V 8 bases short and J 0 bases short, with 14 bases between. The germline CDR1 and CDR2 sequences are SNHLY and FYNNEI. The CDR3 sequence: CASGPGANSYNEQFF. CDR3 in DNA: TGTGCCAGCGGCCCGGGGGCTAACTCCTACAATGAGCAGTTCTTC.

This clonotype was found a few times. The J gene is TRBJ1-1, the V gene TRBV13; D is ambiguous. The germline V gene encodes CDR1 PRHDT and CDR2 FYEKMQ (reference sequence). CDR3 size: 15 residues. V was pared by 5 bases and J by 2 bases, with 15 bases between. This CDR3 is CASSNHRPVNTEAFF. CDR3 nucleotides: TGTGCCAGCAGCAACCATAGGCCCGTAAACACTGAAGCTTTCTTT.

V is TRBV3-1 and J is TRBJ1-3; no firm D call. CDR1 and CDR2 from the germline V gene are LGHDT and YNNKEL (reference sequence). The ends were cut back, 5 bases at V and 1 base at J, with 6 bases in the middle. The CDR3 contains 13 residues. The CDR3 region has the DNA TGTGCCAGCAGCTACCTATCTGGAAACACCATATATTTT. Amino acid sequence: CASSYLSGNTIYF.

At least ten counts were recorded for this clonotype. This chain links TRBV6-1 with TRBJ2-3, with D tentatively TRBD1 (6 bases). The V gene's germline CDR1 is MNHNS and CDR2 SASEGT. Trimming left V 6 bases short and J 0 bases short, with 13 bases between. This CDR3 spans 15 amino acids. CDR3 nucleotide sequence: TGTGCCAGCAGCTCCAGGGGAGTGAGCACAGATACGCAGTATTTT. This sequence encodes CASSSRGVSTDTQYF.

To note about this clonotype: Here the CDR3 omits its conserved ending phenylalanine or tryptophan, so a read error is the likely source. The chain recombines TRBV5-1 with TRBJ1-1; D is possibly TRBD1 (5 bases). Trimming took 2 bases from V and 5 from J, leaving 7 bases between them. The CDR3 runs to 12 residues. Germline V CDR1 and CDR2: SGHRS, YFSETQ. CDR3 bases: TGCGCCAGCAGCTTTGGGGGAACTGAAGCTTTCTTG. As protein: CASSFGGTEAFL.

This clonotype has at least ten counts. V is TRBV12-3 or TRBV12-4 and J is TRBJ2-7, with D perhaps TRBD2 (5 bases). CDR3 length: 13 residues. Deletions cut 1 base from V and 6 bases from J, with 10 bases between. The DNA for the CDR3 is TGTGCCAGCAGTTTAGGCGCTAGCCGCGAGCAGTACTTC. Its protein is CASSLGASREQYF.

The chain employs TRBV3-1 and TRBJ2-7; D perhaps matches TRBD1 (6 bases). CDR3 length equals 14 residues. The V and J ends lost 1 base and 5 bases respectively, with 12 bases between them. Germline lookup yields CDR1 LGHDT and CDR2 YNNKEL (reference sequence). CDR3 loop: CASSQGNTGHEQYF. The CDR3 DNA reads TGTGCCAGCAGCCAAGGTAACACAGGGCACGAGCAGTACTTC.

In its sample, this clonotype was seen a few times. CDR3: CASSSQGKETQYF. The DNA of the CDR3 is TGTGCCAGCAGCTCCCAGGGGAAAGAGACCCAGTACTTC. The chain recombines TRBV13 with TRBJ2-5; D is perhaps TRBD1 (6 bases). The length of the CDR3 is 13 residues. CDR1 and CDR2 (germline): PRHDT, FYEKMQ (reference sequence). Trimming pared 4 bases from V and 3 bases from J, leaving 9 bases between.

V gene TRBV5-4 combines with J gene TRBJ1-2; D is possibly TRBD1 (6 bases). Germline lookup yields CDR1 SGHNT and CDR2 YYREEE (reference sequence). CDR3 length: 13 residues. V was shortened by 4 bases and J by 6 bases, with 13 bases between the two germline ends. The CDR3 reads CASSTEQGDGYTF. CDR3 coding DNA: TGTGCCAGCAGCACAGAACAGGGAGATGGCTACACCTTC.

At least ten counts were recorded for this clonotype. This chain uses TRBV6-2 or TRBV6-3 with TRBJ1-1; tentative D call: TRBD1 (6 bases). V lost 0 bases and J 2 bases, leaving 7 bases between the germline ends. Germline CDR1 MNHEY, CDR2 SVGEGT. This CDR3 is built from 14 residues. The CDR3 coding sequence is TGTGCCAGCAGTTACTCAGGGGGAAACACTGAAGCTTTCTTT. Its protein product is CASSYSGGNTEAFF.

This clonotype was counted many times. This sequence joins TRBV28 and TRBJ2-3; D is unclear. Germline V CDR1 and CDR2: MDHEN, SYDVKM. The CDR3 has 12 residues. The V and J ends lost 10 bases and 5 bases respectively, with 13 bases between them. CDR3 sequence: CATRSLGDTQYF. The CDR3 coding sequence is TGTGCCACCCGATCGTTAGGAGATACGCAGTATTTT.

This clonotype showed up just a few times. J is TRBJ1-1 and V is TRBV19; no definite D call. The ends were cut back, 6 bases at V and 1 base at J, with 9 bases in the middle. The germline gives CDR1 LNHDA, CDR2 SQIVND (reference sequence). There are 13 residues in the CDR3. The chain's CDR3 is CASRITENTEAFF. The CDR3 DNA is TGTGCCAGTAGAATTACAGAGAACACTGAAGCTTTCTTT.

The chain employs TRBV20-1 and TRBJ1-1; no reliable D call. The germline gives CDR1 DFQATT, CDR2 SNEGSKA (reference sequence). V was trimmed by 3 bases and J by 2 bases, leaving 13 bases between them. The CDR3 spans 14 residues. The CDR3: CSARPREANTEAFF. CDR3 bases: TGCAGTGCTAGGCCCCGGGAGGCTAACACTGAAGCTTTCTTT.